What follows is one TCR beta chain and its context. It was RNA transcripts that yielded the amplified TCR beta CDR3 regions. HTBI primers were the set used in a first-round RT-PCR of the TCR CDR3. One entry per CDR3 protein, called by TCRdb with MiXCR from the multiplex PCR reads. The sample holds 730,000 or so distinct CDR3 sequences; about 19% are singletons and the top ten take over 15%. Diagnostic assessment was based on clinical symptoms, serum thyroxine and TRAb, thyroid ultrasound and orbital computed tomography. This entry comes from a study of T cells in Graves' hyperthyroidism and ophthalmopathy. V was shortened by 5 bases and J by 7 bases, with 15 bases between the two germline ends. Germline CDR1 and CDR2: SGHVS and FQNEAQ. The CDR3 is made up of 14 amino acids.

The clonotype comes from a woman between 45 and 60 years old with Graves' hyperthyroidism that later progressed to Graves' ophthalmopathy. Source material: blood. J is TRBJ1-5 and V is TRBV7-8, with D hard to call. The CDR3 DNA follows: TGTGCCAGCAGCCCCCAACGGCTACGGCAGCCCCAGCATTTT. Its protein is CASSPQRLRQPQHF.